The 3 T cell receptor beta chains below were found in one sample sequenced in a study of T cells in Graves' hyperthyroidism and ophthalmopathy. From RNA transcripts, TCR beta CDR3 regions were amplified. With the HTBI primer set, the TCR CDR3 went through a first round of RT-PCR. TCRdb re-called the multiplex PCR reads through MiXCR, storing one row per CDR3 protein. The data show more than 150,000 distinct CDR3 sequences, approximately 17% seen once. Source material: blood. The receptors were gathered from a woman aged 45-60 years with Graves' hyperthyroidism.

This clonotype was recorded once. The genes are TRBV27 and TRBJ1-2; D possibly corresponds to TRBD1 (6 bases). Trimming removed 3 bases at V and 7 bases at J, with 12 bases between. This CDR3 contains 13 residues. CDR1 and CDR2 from the germline V gene are MNHEY and SMNVEV (reference sequence). The CDR3 coding sequence is TGTGCCAGCAGTTTCGGGGGGGCGAGTGGCTACACCTTC. This translates into CASSFGGASGYTF.

This clonotype was counted ten times or more. This CDR3 is CASSGDRGADTEAFF. The DNA of the CDR3 is TGTGCCAGTAGTGGAGACAGGGGAGCCGACACTGAAGCTTTCTTT. This rearrangement joins TRBV19 to TRBJ1-1, with 8 bases aligning to TRBD1. The trim removed 5 bases at V and 3 bases at J, leaving 8 bases unmatched. Germline assignment: CDR1 LNHDA and CDR2 SQIVND (reference sequence). The CDR3 spans 15 residues.

This clonotype occurred many times. V and J are TRBV15 and TRBJ1-5; D uncertain. Germline CDR1 reads LNHNV; CDR2 reads YYDKDF (reference sequence). Trimming stripped 6 bases from V and 4 bases from J, with 10 bases between. The CDR3 runs 13 residues. The CDR3, as DNA: TGTGCCACCAGTGAACGGATAAATCAGCCCCAGCATTTT. This codes for CATSERINQPQHF.